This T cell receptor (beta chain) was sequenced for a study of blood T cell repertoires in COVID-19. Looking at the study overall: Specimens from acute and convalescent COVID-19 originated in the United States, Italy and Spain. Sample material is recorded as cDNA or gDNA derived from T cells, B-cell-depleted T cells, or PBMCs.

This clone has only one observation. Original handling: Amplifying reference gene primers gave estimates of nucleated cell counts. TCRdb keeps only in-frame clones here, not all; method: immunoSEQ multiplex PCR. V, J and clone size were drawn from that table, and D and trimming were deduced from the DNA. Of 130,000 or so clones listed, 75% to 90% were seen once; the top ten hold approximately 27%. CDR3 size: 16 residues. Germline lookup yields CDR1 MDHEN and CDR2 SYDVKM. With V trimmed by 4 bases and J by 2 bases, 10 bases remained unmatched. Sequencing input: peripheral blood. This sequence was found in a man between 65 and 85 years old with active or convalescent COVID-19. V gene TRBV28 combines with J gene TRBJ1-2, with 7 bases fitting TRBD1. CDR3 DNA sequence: TGTGCCAGCAGTTCCCCTCCCGGGACAGAGAACTATGGCTACACCTTC. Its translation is CASSSPPGTENYGYTF.